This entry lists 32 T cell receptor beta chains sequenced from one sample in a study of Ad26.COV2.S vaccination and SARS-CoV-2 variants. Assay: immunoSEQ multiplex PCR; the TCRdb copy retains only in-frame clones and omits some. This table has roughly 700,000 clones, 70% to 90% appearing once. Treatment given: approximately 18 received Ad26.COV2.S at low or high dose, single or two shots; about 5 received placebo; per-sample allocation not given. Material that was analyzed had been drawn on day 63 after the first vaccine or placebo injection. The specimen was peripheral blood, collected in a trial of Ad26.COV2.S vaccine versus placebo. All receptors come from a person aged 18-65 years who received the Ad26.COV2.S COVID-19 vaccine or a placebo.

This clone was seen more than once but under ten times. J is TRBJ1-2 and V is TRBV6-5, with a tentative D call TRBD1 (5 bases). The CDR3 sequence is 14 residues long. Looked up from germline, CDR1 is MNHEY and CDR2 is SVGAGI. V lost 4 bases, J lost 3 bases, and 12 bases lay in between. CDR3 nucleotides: TGTGCCAGCAGTTTCTCAGGGAGACACTATGGCTACACCTTC. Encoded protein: CASSFSGRHYGYTF.

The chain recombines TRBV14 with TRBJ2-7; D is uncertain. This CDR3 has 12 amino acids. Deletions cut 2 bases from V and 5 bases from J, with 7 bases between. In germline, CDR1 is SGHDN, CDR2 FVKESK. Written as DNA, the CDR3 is TGTGCCAGCAGCCAATATGGGCACGAGCAGTACTTC. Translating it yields CASSQYGHEQYF.

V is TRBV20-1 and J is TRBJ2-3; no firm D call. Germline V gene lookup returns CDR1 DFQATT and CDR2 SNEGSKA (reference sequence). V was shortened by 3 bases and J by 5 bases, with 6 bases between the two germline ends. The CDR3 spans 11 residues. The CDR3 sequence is CSASKVDTQYF. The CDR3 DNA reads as TGCAGTGCTAGTAAGGTAGATACGCAGTATTTT.

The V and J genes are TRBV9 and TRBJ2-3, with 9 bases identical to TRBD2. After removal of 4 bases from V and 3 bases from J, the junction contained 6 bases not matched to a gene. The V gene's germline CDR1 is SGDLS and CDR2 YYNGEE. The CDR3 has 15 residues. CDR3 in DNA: TGTGCCAGCAGCACCCGGCGGGGGGGAACAGATACGCAGTATTTT. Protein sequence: CASSTRRGGTDTQYF.

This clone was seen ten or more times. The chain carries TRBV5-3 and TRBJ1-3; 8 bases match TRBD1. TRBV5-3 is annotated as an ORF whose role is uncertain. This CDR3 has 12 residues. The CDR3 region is CLQGDSGNTIYF. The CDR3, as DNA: TGTTTACAGGGGGACTCTGGAAACACCATATATTTT.

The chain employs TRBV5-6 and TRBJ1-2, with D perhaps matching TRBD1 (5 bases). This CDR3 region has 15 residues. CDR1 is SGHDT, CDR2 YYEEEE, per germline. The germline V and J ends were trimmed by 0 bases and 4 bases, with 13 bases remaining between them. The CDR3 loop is CASSLGGGATYGYTF. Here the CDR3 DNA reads TGTGCCAGCAGCTTGGGCGGAGGGGCCACCTATGGCTACACCTTC.

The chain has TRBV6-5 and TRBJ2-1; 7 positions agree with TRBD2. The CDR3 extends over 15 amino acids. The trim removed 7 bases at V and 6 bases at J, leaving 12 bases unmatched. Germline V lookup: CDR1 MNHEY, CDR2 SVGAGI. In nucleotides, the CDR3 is TGTGCCAGCAAACTCTATCGGGGAGGGGTCAATGAGCAGTTCTTC. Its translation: CASKLYRGGVNEQFF.

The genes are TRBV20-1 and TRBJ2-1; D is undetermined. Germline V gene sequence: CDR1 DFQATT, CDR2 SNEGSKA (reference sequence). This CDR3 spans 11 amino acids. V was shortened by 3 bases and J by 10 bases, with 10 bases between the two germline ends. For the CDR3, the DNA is TGCAGTGCTAGCGGCACTACCGAGCAGTTCTTC. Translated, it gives CSASGTTEQFF.

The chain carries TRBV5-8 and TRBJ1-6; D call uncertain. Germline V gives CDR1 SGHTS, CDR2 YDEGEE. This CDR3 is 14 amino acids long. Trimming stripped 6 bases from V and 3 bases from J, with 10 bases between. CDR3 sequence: CASTLLSYNSPLHF. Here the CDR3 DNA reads TGTGCCAGCACCCTGCTAAGCTATAATTCACCCCTCCACTTT.

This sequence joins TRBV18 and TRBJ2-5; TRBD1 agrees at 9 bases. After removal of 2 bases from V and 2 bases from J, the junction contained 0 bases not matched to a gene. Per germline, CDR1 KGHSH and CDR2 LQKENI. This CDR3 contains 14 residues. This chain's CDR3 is CASSPGQGQETQYF. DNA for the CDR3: TGTGCCAGCTCACCAGGACAGGGGCAAGAGACCCAGTACTTC.

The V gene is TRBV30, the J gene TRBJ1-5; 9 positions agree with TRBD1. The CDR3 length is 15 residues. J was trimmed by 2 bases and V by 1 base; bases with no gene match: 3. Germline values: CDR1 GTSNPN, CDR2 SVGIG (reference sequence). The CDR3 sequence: CAWSGWTGGNQPQHF. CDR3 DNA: TGTGCCTGGAGTGGATGGACAGGGGGCAATCAGCCCCAGCATTTT. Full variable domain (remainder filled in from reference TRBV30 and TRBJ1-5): SQTIHQWPATLVQPVGSPLSLECTVEGTSNPNLYWYRQAAGRGLQLLFYSVGIGQISSEVPQNLSASRPQDRQFILSSKKLLLSDSGFYLCAWSGWTGGNQPQHFGDGTRLSIL.

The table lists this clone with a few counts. Written as DNA, the CDR3 is TGTGCCAGCAGGGTTCAGGACTTCAATCAGCCCCAGCATTTT. Translated: CASRVQDFNQPQHF. This rearrangement joins TRBV6-5 to TRBJ1-5; D gene uncertain. Germline assignment: CDR1 MNHEY and CDR2 SVGAGI. The CDR3 runs 14 residues. The V end lost 6 bases, the J end lost 3 bases, and 12 bases lay between the germline ends.

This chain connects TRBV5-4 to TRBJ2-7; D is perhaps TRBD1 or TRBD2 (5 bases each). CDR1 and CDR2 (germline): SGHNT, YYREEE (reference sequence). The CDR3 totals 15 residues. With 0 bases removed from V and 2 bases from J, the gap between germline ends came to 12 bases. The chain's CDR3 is CASSLGIGTTYEQYF. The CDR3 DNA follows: TGTGCCAGCAGCTTGGGGATTGGGACCACCTACGAGCAGTACTTC.

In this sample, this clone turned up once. CDR3 DNA sequence: TGTGCCAGCTCACCCTCCGGGGCGGGGGGCGGCTACGAGCAGTACTTC. It is translated as CASSPSGAGGGYEQYF. The chain combines TRBV18 with TRBJ2-7; 8 bases are a match to TRBD2. The CDR3 extends over 16 amino acids. CDR1 KGHSH and CDR2 LQKENI come from the germline V gene. V shed 3 bases and J 3 bases; nucleotides not matched to a gene: 10.

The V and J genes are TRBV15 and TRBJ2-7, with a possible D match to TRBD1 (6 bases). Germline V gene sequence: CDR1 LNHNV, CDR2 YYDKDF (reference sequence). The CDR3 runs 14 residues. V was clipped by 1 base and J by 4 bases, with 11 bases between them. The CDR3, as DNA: TGTGCCACCAGCAGAGCTAAACAGGGTTACGAGCAGTACTTC. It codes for CATSRAKQGYEQYF.

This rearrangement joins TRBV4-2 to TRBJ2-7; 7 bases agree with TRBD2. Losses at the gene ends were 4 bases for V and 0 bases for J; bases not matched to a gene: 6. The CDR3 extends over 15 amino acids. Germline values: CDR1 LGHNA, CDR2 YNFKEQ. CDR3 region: CASSPASGPSYEQYF. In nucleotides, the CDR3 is TGTGCCAGCAGCCCGGCTAGCGGTCCCTCCTACGAGCAGTACTTC.

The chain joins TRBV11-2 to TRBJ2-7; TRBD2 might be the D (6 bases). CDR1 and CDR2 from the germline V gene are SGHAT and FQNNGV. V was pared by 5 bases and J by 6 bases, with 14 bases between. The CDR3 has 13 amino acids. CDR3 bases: TGTGCCAGCAGCCATCGACTAGTCGCCGAGCAGTACTTC. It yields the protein CASSHRLVAEQYF.

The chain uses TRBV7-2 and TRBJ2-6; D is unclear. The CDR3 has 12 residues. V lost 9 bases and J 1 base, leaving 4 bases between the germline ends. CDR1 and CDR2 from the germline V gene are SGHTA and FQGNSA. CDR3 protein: CASQSGANVLTF. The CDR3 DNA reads TGTGCCAGTCAGTCTGGGGCCAACGTCCTGACTTTC.

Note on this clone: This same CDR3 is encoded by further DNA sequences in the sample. CDR3 DNA: TGCGCCAGCAGCTTAGGAGGGAACACTGAAGCTTTCTTT. Its protein is CASSLGGNTEAFF. The rearrangement links TRBV5-1 to TRBJ1-1; D remains unclear. The CDR3 has 13 amino acids. V lost 2 bases, J lost 1 base, and 6 bases lay in between. Germline V gene sequence: CDR1 SGHRS, CDR2 YFSETQ.

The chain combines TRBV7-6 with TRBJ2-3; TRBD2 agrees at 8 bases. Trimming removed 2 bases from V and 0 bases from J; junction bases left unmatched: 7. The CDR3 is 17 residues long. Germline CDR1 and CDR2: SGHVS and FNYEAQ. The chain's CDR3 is CASSLSFSGGSTDTQYF. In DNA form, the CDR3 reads TGTGCCAGCAGCTTAAGTTTCAGCGGGGGTAGCACAGATACGCAGTATTTT.

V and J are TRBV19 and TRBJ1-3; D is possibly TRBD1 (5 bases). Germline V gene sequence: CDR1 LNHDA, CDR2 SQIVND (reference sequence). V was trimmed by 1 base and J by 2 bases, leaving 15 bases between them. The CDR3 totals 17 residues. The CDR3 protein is CASSIVRLGTPGNTIYF. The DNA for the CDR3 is TGTGCCAGTAGTATAGTAAGACTCGGGACGCCTGGAAACACCATATATTTT.

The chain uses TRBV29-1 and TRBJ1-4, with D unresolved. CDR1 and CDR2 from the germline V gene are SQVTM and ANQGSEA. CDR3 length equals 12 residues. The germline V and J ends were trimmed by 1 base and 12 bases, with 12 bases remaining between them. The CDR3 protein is CSVEAPTGELFF. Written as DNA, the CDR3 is TGCAGCGTTGAAGCCCCCACGGGAGAACTGTTTTTT.

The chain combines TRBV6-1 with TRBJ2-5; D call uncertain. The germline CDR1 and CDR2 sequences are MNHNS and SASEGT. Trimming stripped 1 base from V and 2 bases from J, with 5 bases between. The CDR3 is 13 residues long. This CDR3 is CASSEGQQETQYF. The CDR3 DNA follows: TGTGCCAGCAGTGAAGGCCAGCAAGAGACCCAGTACTTC.

CDR3 amino acids: CASSSRDRRNSPLHF. In DNA form, the CDR3 reads TGTGCCAGCAGCTCCCGGGACAGACGTAATTCACCCCTCCACTTT. The V gene is TRBV5-5, the J gene TRBJ1-6; 7 bases fit TRBD1. Germline V CDR1 and CDR2: SGHKS, YYEKEE (reference sequence). With V trimmed by 3 bases and J by 6 bases, 6 bases remained unmatched. The CDR3 length is 15 residues.

The CDR3: CASRATYNSPLHF. The CDR3 bases are TGTGCCAGCAGGGCGACCTATAATTCACCCCTCCACTTT. This chain joins TRBV6-5 and TRBJ1-6; D gene unclear. From germline, CDR1 is MNHEY and CDR2 SVGAGI. Trimming shortened V by 6 bases and J by 2 bases, and 5 bases separated the two germline ends. There are 13 residues in the CDR3.

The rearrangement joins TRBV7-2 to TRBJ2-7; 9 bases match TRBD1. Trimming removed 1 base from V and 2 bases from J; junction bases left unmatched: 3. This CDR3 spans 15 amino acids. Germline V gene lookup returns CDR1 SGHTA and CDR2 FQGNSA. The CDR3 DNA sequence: TGTGCCAGCAGCTTAGTAGGGACAGGGACCTACGAGCAGTACTTC. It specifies CASSLVGTGTYEQYF.

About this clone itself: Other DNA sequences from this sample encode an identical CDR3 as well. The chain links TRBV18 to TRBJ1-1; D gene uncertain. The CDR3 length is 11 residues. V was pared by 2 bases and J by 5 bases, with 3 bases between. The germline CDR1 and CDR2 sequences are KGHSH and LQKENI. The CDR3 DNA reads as TGTGCCAGCTCACCAGGGACTGAAGCTTTCTTT. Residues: CASSPGTEAFF.

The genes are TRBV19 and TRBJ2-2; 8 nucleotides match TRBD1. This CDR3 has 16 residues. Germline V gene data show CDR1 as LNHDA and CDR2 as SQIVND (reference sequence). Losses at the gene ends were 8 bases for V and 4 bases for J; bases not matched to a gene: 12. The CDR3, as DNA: TGTGCCAGTCTTGGCCCTCAGGGGGCACCCACCGGGGAGCTGTTTTTT. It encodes CASLGPQGAPTGELFF. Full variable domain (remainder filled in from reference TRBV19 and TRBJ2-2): DGGITQSPKYLFRKEGQNVTLSCEQNLNHDAMYWYRQDPGQGLRLIYYSQIVNDFQKGDIAEGYSVSREKKESFPLTVTSAQKNPTAFYLCASLGPQGAPTGELFFGEGSRLTVL.

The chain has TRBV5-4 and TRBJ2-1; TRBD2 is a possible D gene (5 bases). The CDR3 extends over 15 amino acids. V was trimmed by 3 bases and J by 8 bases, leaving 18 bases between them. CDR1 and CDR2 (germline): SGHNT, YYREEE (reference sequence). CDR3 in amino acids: CASSSSGGGVHEQFF. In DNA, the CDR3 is TGTGCCAGCAGCTCAAGCGGCGGCGGAGTTCATGAGCAGTTCTTC.

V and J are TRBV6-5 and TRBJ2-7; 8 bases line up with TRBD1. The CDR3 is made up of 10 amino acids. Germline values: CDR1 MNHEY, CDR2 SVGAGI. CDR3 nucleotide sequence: TGTGGGACAGGGTCCTACGAGCAGTACTTC. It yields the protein CGTGSYEQYF.

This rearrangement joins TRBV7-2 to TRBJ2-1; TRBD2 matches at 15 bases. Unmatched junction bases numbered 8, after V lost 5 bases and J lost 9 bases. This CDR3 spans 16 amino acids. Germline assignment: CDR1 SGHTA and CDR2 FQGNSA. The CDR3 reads CASSARTSGGVVEQFF. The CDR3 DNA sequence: TGTGCCAGCAGCGCAAGGACTAGCGGGGGGGTGGTTGAGCAGTTCTTC.

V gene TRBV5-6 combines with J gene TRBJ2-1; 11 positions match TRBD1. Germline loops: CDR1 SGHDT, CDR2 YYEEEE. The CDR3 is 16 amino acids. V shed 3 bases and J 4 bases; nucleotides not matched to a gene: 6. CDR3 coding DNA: TGTGCCAGCAGCTCCTACGGGACAGGGGGGTACAATGAGCAGTTCTTC. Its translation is CASSSYGTGGYNEQFF.